A selection of T cell receptor beta chains follows, all from one sample in a study of blood T cell repertoires in COVID-19. Measured with immunoSEQ multiplex PCR; TCRdb has only the in-frame clones, and not every one. The data hold 160,000 or so clones, with 82% observed a single time. What was sequenced was PBMCs or T cells enriched from blood (not recorded which). These receptors were collected from a man aged 55 to 69 who had recovered from COVID-19. Both conserved end residues are part of each CDR3. Each record gives: clone size, J gene, V gene, D gene, CDR3 protein, CDR3 DNA. A D gene is named only where the DNA matches it firmly. The listing skips clone size in some rows; elsewhere it reads once, few, many or a size class.

few	TRBJ1-5	TRBV19	TRBD1	CASSIAQGAQPQHF	TGTGCCAGTAGTATAGCTCAGGGGGCACAGCCCCAGCATTTT
-	TRBJ2-5	TRBV20-1	-	CSAPGGQYF	TGCAGTGCTCCCGGGGGCCAGTACTTC
-	TRBJ2-3	TRBV24-1	-	CATSEPGLSTDTQYF	TGTGCCACCAGTGAGCCGGGACTCAGCACAGATACGCAGTATTTT
few	TRBJ1-1	TRBV5-4	-	CASSLAGQMNTEAFF	TGTGCCAGCAGCTTGGCCGGTCAAATGAACACTGAAGCTTTCTTT
-	TRBJ2-3	TRBV5-1	TRBD2	CASSLEGGVTDTQYF	TGCGCCAGCAGCTTGGAGGGAGGGGTTACAGATACGCAGTATTTT
-	TRBJ2-1	TRBV30	TRBD2	CAWSRTSGGANEQFF	TGTGCCTGGAGTCGGACTAGCGGGGGGGCCAATGAGCAGTTCTTC
-	TRBJ2-5	TRBV9	TRBD2	CASSLGLAGGVETQYF	TGTGCCAGCAGCCTTGGGCTAGCGGGAGGGGTTGAGACCCAGTACTTC
once	TRBJ2-3	TRBV11-3	TRBD2	CASSLGGGGPTDTQYF	TGTGCCAGCAGCTTAGGGGGGGGAGGGCCAACAGATACGCAGTATTTT
-	TRBJ2-7	TRBV5-1	TRBD1	CASSLFGQGSYEQYF	TGCGCCAGCAGCTTGTTCGGACAGGGCTCCTACGAGCAGTACTTC
-	TRBJ2-7	TRBV3-1/TRBV3-2	-	CASSQAGYEQYF	TGTGCCAGCAGCCAAGCAGGGTACGAGCAGTACTTC
-	TRBJ2-7	TRBV24-1	-	CATSDSGSAYEQYF	TGTGCCACCAGTGACTCAGGGTCGGCCTACGAGCAGTACTTC
once	TRBJ1-2	TRBV5-1	-	CASSFNPAEIRYTF	TGCGCCAGCAGCTTTAACCCGGCGGAGATCCGTTACACCTTC
-	TRBJ2-3	TRBV3-1/TRBV3-2	TRBD2	CASSRRTSGGAGGDTQYF	TGTGCCAGCAGCCGGAGGACAAGCGGGGGGGCTGGTGGAGATACGCAGTATTTT
few	TRBJ1-3	TRBV7-9	-	CASSFGQGSGNTIYF	TGTGCCAGCAGCTTTGGGCAGGGCTCTGGAAACACCATATATTTT
-	TRBJ2-5	TRBV25-1	-	CASSEYKQAQETQYF	TGTGCCAGCAGTGAATATAAGCAGGCGCAAGAGACCCAGTACTTC
once	TRBJ1-2	TRBV5-1	TRBD1	CASSVDRGQYGYTF	TGCGCCAGCAGCGTTGACAGGGGGCAGTATGGCTACACCTTC
-	TRBJ2-2	TRBV7-9	TRBD1	CASNEQGAGGELFF	TGTGCCAGCAACGAACAGGGGGCTGGCGGGGAGCTGTTTTTT
few	TRBJ2-7	TRBV5-1	-	CASSLLSYEQYF	TGCGCCAGCAGCTTGTTATCCTACGAGCAGTACTTC
-	TRBJ1-2	TRBV28	TRBD1	CASSANPDRAEGYTF	TGTGCCAGCAGTGCCAACCCGGACAGGGCCGAAGGCTACACCTTC
-	TRBJ2-1	TRBV10-3	TRBD2	CAISEGFVLRGSGGPHYNEQFF	TGTGCCATCAGTGAAGGGTTTGTTTTGAGGGGGAGCGGGGGGCCCCATTATAATGAGCAGTTCTTC
-	TRBJ1-5	TRBV7-8	-	CASSLIAGLNQPQHF	TGTGCCAGCAGCTTAATCGCAGGGCTCAATCAGCCCCAGCATTTT
once	TRBJ1-4	TRBV5-4	TRBD1	CASSSPRGPEDKNEKLFF	TGTGCCAGCAGCTCGCCCAGGGGGCCAGAAGACAAAAATGAAAAACTGTTTTTT
-	TRBJ1-1	TRBV19	-	CASSIIASGNTEAFF	TGTGCCAGTAGTATTATCGCTTCAGGCAACACTGAAGCTTTCTTT
-	TRBJ1-3	TRBV24-1	-	CATSDSSGGNTIYF	TGTGCCACCAGTGATTCCTCAGGGGGAAACACCATATATTTT
-	TRBJ2-2	TRBV7-9	TRBD1	CASSAGTDSMWELFF	TGTGCCAGCAGCGCAGGGACAGATTCTATGTGGGAGCTGTTTTTT
-	TRBJ2-4	TRBV30	-	CAWSAGTLRYF	TGTGCCTGGAGTGCCGGGACACTAAGGTACTTC
few	TRBJ2-2	TRBV7-2	-	CASSPTANTGELFF	TGTGCCAGCAGCCCTACGGCGAACACCGGGGAGCTGTTTTTT
-	TRBJ1-4	TRBV28	-	CASSQGRDEKLFF	TGTGCCAGCAGTCAGGGTAGGGATGAAAAACTGTTTTTT
-	TRBJ2-1	TRBV19	-	CASSIDSTYNEQFF	TGTGCCAGTAGTATAGATAGCACCTACAATGAGCAGTTCTTC
few	TRBJ1-3	TRBV28	TRBD1	CASSLAGQPASGNTIYF	TGTGCCAGCAGTTTAGCGGGACAGCCAGCCTCTGGAAACACCATATATTTT
-	TRBJ2-2	TRBV7-3	-	CASSSQGHHTGELFF	TGTGCCAGCAGCTCACAGGGACATCACACCGGGGAGCTGTTTTTT
-	TRBJ1-6	TRBV5-3	TRBD1	CARSPLRDRTYNSPLHF	TGTGCCAGAAGCCCCCTAAGGGACAGGACCTATAATTCACCCCTCCACTTT
-	TRBJ1-1	TRBV12-3/TRBV12-4	-	CASSFTANTEAFF	TGTGCCAGCAGTTTTACAGCTAACACTGAAGCTTTCTTT
-	TRBJ2-1	TRBV6-1	-	CASSEVGAHEQFF	TGTGCCAGCAGTGAAGTAGGAGCCCATGAGCAGTTCTTC
-	TRBJ2-3	TRBV24-1	TRBD1	CATSDTGTASTDTQYF	TGTGCCACCAGTGATACCGGGACAGCTAGCACAGATACGCAGTATTTT
-	TRBJ1-6	TRBV5-1	TRBD1	CASSGYRTGDNSPLHF	TGCGCCAGCAGCGGGTATCGGACAGGGGATAATTCACCCCTCCACTTT
-	TRBJ2-7	TRBV30	-	CAWTPGGYEQYF	TGTGCCTGGACCCCAGGGGGGTACGAGCAGTACTTC
-	TRBJ1-2	TRBV20-1	-	CSARQDYGYTF	TGCAGTGCTAGACAGGACTATGGCTACACCTTC
-	TRBJ1-5	TRBV11-2	-	CASSPLGRNQPQHF	TGTGCCAGCAGCCCCCTGGGCAGGAATCAGCCCCAGCATTTT
-	TRBJ2-5	TRBV6-5	TRBD1	CASSIQGAHYETQYF	TGTGCCAGCAGCATTCAGGGGGCGCATTACGAGACCCAGTACTTC
few	TRBJ1-1	TRBV7-6	TRBD1	CASSSGQGLMNTEAFF	TGTGCCAGCAGCTCGGGACAGGGCCTCATGAACACTGAAGCTTTCTTT
few	TRBJ2-1	TRBV7-9	TRBD2	CASSSLLAGESHEQFF	TGTGCCAGCAGCTCGTTACTAGCGGGGGAATCGCATGAGCAGTTCTTC
-	TRBJ2-7	TRBV18	TRBD2	CASSPLGLALGYEQYF	TGTGCCAGCTCACCACTCGGACTAGCGCTTGGTTACGAGCAGTACTTC
-	TRBJ1-2	TRBV28	TRBD1	CASSSYPTGVYGYTF	TGTGCCAGCAGTTCCTATCCGACAGGGGTGTATGGCTACACCTTC
-	TRBJ2-7	TRBV5-5	TRBD2	CASSRYPGLAGDYEQYF	TGTGCCAGCAGCAGATACCCGGGACTAGCGGGGGACTACGAGCAGTACTTC
-	TRBJ2-1	TRBV6-4	TRBD2	CASSAAASGRDEQFF	TGTGCCAGCAGTGCTGCGGCTAGCGGGAGGGATGAGCAGTTCTTC
-	TRBJ2-1	TRBV7-9	-	CASSPDSYEQFF	TGTGCCAGCAGCCCGGACAGCTATGAGCAGTTCTTC
-	TRBJ2-7	TRBV2	TRBD2	CASETGRGSYEQYF	TGTGCCAGCGAAACTGGGAGGGGCTCCTACGAGCAGTACTTC
-	TRBJ2-7	TRBV9	TRBD1	CASSVGDPGQGAYEQYF	TGTGCCAGCAGCGTAGGGGACCCGGGACAGGGGGCTTACGAGCAGTACTTC
-	TRBJ1-3	TRBV3-1/TRBV3-2	-	CASSRTGGNTIYF	TGTGCCAGCAGCCGGACGGGAGGAAACACCATATATTTT
-	TRBJ2-1	TRBV7-3	-	CASSLTVRYSYNEQFF	TGTGCCAGCAGCTTAACTGTTCGCTACTCCTACAATGAGCAGTTCTTC
-	TRBJ1-1	TRBV25-1	-	CASNPSYRPMGTEAFF	TGTGCCAGCAACCCTAGTTATCGACCCATGGGCACTGAAGCTTTCTTT
-	TRBJ2-1	TRBV5-1	TRBD2	CASSFSGGINEQFF	TGCGCCAGCAGCTTCAGCGGGGGAATAAATGAGCAGTTCTTC
-	TRBJ2-2	TRBV28	TRBD2	CASSLSGLAGGLNTGELFF	TGTGCCAGCAGCCTCTCGGGACTAGCGGGGGGGCTAAACACCGGGGAGCTGTTTTTT
-	TRBJ1-5	TRBV28	TRBD1	CASSPYQGQGSNQPQHF	TGTGCCAGCAGTCCATACCAGGGACAGGGTAGCAATCAGCCCCAGCATTTT